Each of the 13 T cell receptor beta chains below was sequenced from the same sample in a study of T cell repertoires in cytomegalovirus infection. Via MiXCR, TCRdb re-called the reads, giving one row per CDR3 protein. This sample has under 300,000 distinct CDR3 sequences, with 15% to 20% found just once. The sequencing input was CD8+ T cells from PBMCs. These receptors were taken from a human donor in good health (CMV status not recorded). Some clones in this sample may be carry-over from other donors' samples.

On this clonotype: At one end the junction does not follow the germline gene, possibly because of a read error. This sequence joins TRBV28 and TRBJ1-2; no clear D gene. The CDR3 sequence is 17 residues long. CDR1 is MDHEN, CDR2 SYDVKM, per germline. The DNA for the CDR3 is TGTGCCAGCGGTTTGGAGGGAGGAGGATCCATAAACTATGGCTACACCTTC. It codes for CASGLEGGGSINYGYTF.

This clonotype was seen repeatedly, ten times or more. The rearrangement joins TRBV7-9 to TRBJ2-3; D perhaps matches TRBD1 (6 bases). The CDR3 is made up of 15 amino acids. The V end was cut by 5 bases, the J end by 5 bases, with 17 bases between. Per the germline V gene, CDR1 is SEHNR and CDR2 is FQNEAQ (reference sequence). The CDR3 spells CASSGSILRGDTQYF. The CDR3 DNA is TGTGCCAGCAGCGGATCGATACTCAGGGGAGATACGCAGTATTTT.

V usage is TRBV4-3 and J usage is TRBJ2-1, with 7 bases matching TRBD1. The CDR3 loop spans 17 amino acids. Germline CDR1 LGHNA, CDR2 YSLEER. The V segment lost 6 bases and the J segment 2 bases; nucleotides outside the gene matches: 13. The CDR3 protein is CASRQTYRDSAYNEQFF. The DNA for the CDR3 is TGCGCCAGCAGACAAACCTACCGGGACAGCGCCTACAATGAGCAGTTCTTC.

V is TRBV27 and J is TRBJ1-5; the D is unclear. CDR1 and CDR2 (germline): MNHEY, SMNVEV (reference sequence). Trimming left V 6 bases short and J 6 bases short, with 12 bases between. CDR3 length: 13 amino acids. The CDR3 DNA follows: TGTGCCAGCAGCGTAGATGAGGGTCAGCCCCAGCATTTT. The encoded protein is CASSVDEGQPQHF.

The chain is built from TRBV14 and TRBJ1-2; D is perhaps TRBD1 (6 bases). The CDR3 contains 17 residues. Trimming cost V 0 bases and J 3 bases, with 17 bases left between them. Germline-derived CDR1 and CDR2 are SGHDN and FVKESK. The CDR3, as DNA: TGTGCCAGCAGCCAAGATTGGTCGCAGGGGATAGACTATGGCTACACCTTC. Residues: CASSQDWSQGIDYGYTF.

This clonotype was seen at least ten times. J is TRBJ2-1 and V is TRBV6-2 or TRBV6-3; TRBD1 matches at 7 bases. Per the germline V gene, CDR1 is MNHEY and CDR2 is SVGEGT. The CDR3 sequence is 16 residues long. Unmatched junction bases numbered 12, after V lost 6 bases and J lost 4 bases. This CDR3 is CASSVLRDSDYNEQFF. The CDR3 DNA reads as TGTGCCAGCAGCGTACTGAGGGACAGTGATTACAATGAGCAGTTCTTC.

The chain joins TRBV7-9 to TRBJ1-6; D possibly corresponds to TRBD1 (5 bases). The CDR3 has 15 residues. Germline lookup yields CDR1 SEHNR and CDR2 FQNEAQ (reference sequence). V lost 4 bases and J lost 3, with 10 bases in between. CDR3 residues: CASSSADSYNSPLHF. DNA for the CDR3: TGTGCCAGCAGCTCAGCTGACAGCTATAATTCACCCCTCCACTTT.

As concerns this clonotype: With a much larger clone just one base away, this may be a read error. The genes are TRBV11-2 and TRBJ2-1; TRBD1 or TRBD2 may be the D gene (5 bases each). The assigned J gene may be wrong: the sequence end matches TRBJ2-7 better. The germline CDR1 and CDR2 sequences are SGHAT and FQNNGV. CDR3 length equals 16 residues. This chain's CDR3 is CASSLPRDPPYNEQYF. The DNA of the CDR3 is TGTGCCAGCAGCTTACCCCGGGACCCGCCGTACAATGAGCAGTACTTC.

Many counts were recorded for this clonotype. The rearrangement uses TRBV7-2 and TRBJ2-7; D assignment may be TRBD1 or TRBD2 (6 bases each). Deletions cut 6 bases from V and 2 bases from J, with 17 bases between. CDR1 and CDR2 (germline): SGHTA, FQGNSA. This CDR3 has 15 amino acids. CDR3 region: CASSIDPGAAYEQYF. CDR3 nucleotide sequence: TGTGCCAGCAGTATTGATCCGGGGGCGGCCTACGAGCAGTACTTC.

The chain employs TRBV2 and TRBJ2-1, with D perhaps being TRBD1 or TRBD2 (6 bases each). Germline lookup yields CDR1 SNHLY and CDR2 FYNNEI. This CDR3 is 14 amino acids long. Between the trimmed V and J ends, which lost 5 bases and 6 bases, there was a span of 14 bases. The CDR3 nucleotides read TGTGCCAGCAGTCCCCGGGGGCCCCTCAATGAGCAGTTCTTC. It translates to CASSPRGPLNEQFF. Looking up the rest from reference TRBV2 and TRBJ2-1 gives the full variable domain: EPEVTQTPSHQVTQMGQEVILRCVPISNHLYFYWYRQILGQKVEFLVSFYNNEISEKSEIFDDQFSVERPDGSNFTLKIRSTKLEDSAMYFCASSPRGPLNEQFFGPGTRLTVL.

This clonotype was found many times. The chain couples TRBV7-2 to TRBJ2-1, with a weak D call TRBD2 (5 bases). V was pared by 0 bases and J by 0 bases, with 12 bases between. Germline V gene lookup returns CDR1 SGHTA and CDR2 FQGNSA. This CDR3 has 17 residues. The DNA for the CDR3 is TGTGCCAGCAGCTTAGCGGGCCTAGCTTACTCCTACAATGAGCAGTTCTTC. Translated, it gives CASSLAGLAYSYNEQFF. Looking up the rest from reference TRBV7-2 and TRBJ2-1 gives the full variable domain: GAGVSQSPSNKVTEKGKDVELRCDPISGHTALYWYRQSLGQGLEFLIYFQGNSAPDKSGLPSDRFSAERTGGSVSTLTIQRTQQEDSAVYLCASSLAGLAYSYNEQFFGPGTRLTVL.

The chain uses TRBV9 and TRBJ1-2; TRBD1 is a possible D gene (6 bases). Between the trimmed V and J ends, which lost 1 base and 8 bases, there was a span of 15 bases. This CDR3 comprises 14 residues. The germline V gene encodes CDR1 SGDLS and CDR2 YYNGEE. CDR3 sequence (DNA): TGTGCCAGCAGCGTAACGAACAGGGATGGGGGCTACACCTTC. Its protein is CASSVTNRDGGYTF.

The genes are TRBV14 and TRBJ2-3, with D tentatively TRBD1 (6 bases). Germline CDR1 SGHDN, CDR2 FVKESK. V shed 1 base and J shed 3 bases, with 11 bases lying between them. The CDR3 runs 15 residues. CDR3 sequence (DNA): TGTGCCAGCAGCCAAGGTCAGGGGTCTACAGATACGCAGTATTTT. This codes for CASSQGQGSTDTQYF.